This T cell receptor beta chain was observed in a study of cytomegalovirus exposure and HLA in healthy donors. Findings of the study overall: Cytomegalovirus association was listed for under 200 TCR beta chains. Reports credit the classifier with highly specific, highly sensitive diagnosis of cytomegalovirus status.

With respect to this clone: What it recognizes is unknown.

Donors were drawn from the approximately 120-subject validation cohort, separate from the 666-subject first cohort. The V and J ends lost 0 bases and 0 bases respectively, with 6 bases between them. CDR3 length: 14 residues. Germline loops: CDR1 SGHDT, CDR2 YYEEEE. The protocol was immunoSEQ multiplex PCR, while the TCRdb copy is restricted to in-frame clones and leaves out a portion. In the table there are under 400,000 clones, 70% to 90% of which are singletons. Sequencing was performed on PBMCs. V gene TRBV5-6 combines with J gene TRBJ1-1, with D unresolved. The origin of this receptor is a man aged 25-45 years in good health and CMV-seronegative. For the CDR3, the DNA is TGTGCCAGCAGCTTGGCCTCAGTGAACACTGAAGCTTTCTTT. Translation: CASSLASVNTEAFF.